The 16 T cell receptor beta chains below come from one sample, sequenced in a study of shared clonotypes between healthy human individuals. Assay used: immunoSEQ multiplex PCR; TCRdb lists only in-frame clones, some missing. The repertoire holds millions of clones, 95% seen once, with 0.1% to 0.15% in the top ten. The sample consisted of naive CD4+ T cells sorted from blood. Subset in this sample: CD45RA+ positively selected. The source of these receptors is a man aged 18 to 30 in good health.

Here the CDR3 reads CASSDGTVGAYEQYF. CDR3 nucleotide sequence: TGTGCCAGCAGTGATGGGACAGTCGGGGCCTACGAGCAGTACTTC. This chain uses TRBV6-1 with TRBJ2-7; 7 nucleotides agree with TRBD1. Losses at the gene ends were 3 bases for V and 2 bases for J; bases not matched to a gene: 7. The CDR3 has 15 amino acids. The V gene's germline CDR1 is MNHNS and CDR2 SASEGT.

The chain links TRBV6-6 to TRBJ1-2; 7 bases are a match to TRBD1. The V segment lost 2 bases and the J segment 2 bases; nucleotides outside the gene matches: 2. The germline CDR1 and CDR2 sequences are MNHNY and SVGAGI (reference sequence). CDR3 length equals 14 residues. CDR3 bases: TGTGCCAGCAGTTACCGGGACAGCAACTATGGCTACACCTTC. Protein product: CASSYRDSNYGYTF.

This sequence joins TRBV6-6 and TRBJ1-5, with 9 nucleotides matching TRBD1. V trimming: 7 bases; J trimming: 3 bases; junction bases outside the gene matches: 7. The CDR3 is 15 amino acids. Germline V CDR1 and CDR2: MNHNY, SVGAGI (reference sequence). In DNA form, the CDR3 reads TGTGCCAGCAAACCGGGACAGGGAATCAATCAGCCCCAGCATTTT. Amino acids: CASKPGQGINQPQHF.

This chain joins TRBV29-1 and TRBJ2-3, with a weak D call TRBD1 (6 bases). V was trimmed by 1 base and J by 4 bases, leaving 12 bases between them. The length of the CDR3 is 14 residues. Germline CDR1 SQVTM, CDR2 ANQGSEA. The CDR3 DNA reads TGCAGCGTTGAAGTGGGACACACTTCAGATACGCAGTATTTT. Protein: CSVEVGHTSDTQYF.

This chain connects TRBV5-1 to TRBJ1-1, with a possible D match to TRBD1 (5 bases). Trimming shortened V by 4 bases and J by 1 base, and 8 bases separated the two germline ends. CDR1 is SGHRS and CDR2 is YFSETQ in the germline V gene. The CDR3 is made up of 13 amino acids. CDR3 loop: CASSKQANTEAFF. DNA of the CDR3: TGCGCCAGCAGCAAACAGGCGAACACTGAAGCTTTCTTT.

The chain recombines TRBV6-6 with TRBJ2-7, with 8 bases matching TRBD2. CDR3 size: 14 residues. Trimming removed 4 bases from V and 7 bases from J; junction bases left unmatched: 9. Germline values: CDR1 MNHNY, CDR2 SVGAGI (reference sequence). The DNA for the CDR3 is TGTGCCAGCAGTTCGACGGGGGGGCTGGGTGAGCAGTACTTC. Amino acids: CASSSTGGLGEQYF.

The chain carries TRBV19 and TRBJ2-5; tentative D call: TRBD1 (6 bases). Trimming removed 2 bases at V and 3 bases at J, with 13 bases between. The CDR3 extends over 15 amino acids. Germline values: CDR1 LNHDA, CDR2 SQIVND (reference sequence). CDR3 amino acids: CASSILAKGEETQYF. Written as DNA, the CDR3 is TGTGCCAGTAGTATACTGGCGAAGGGGGAAGAGACCCAGTACTTC.

This chain links TRBV12-2 with TRBJ2-1. TRBV12-2 is deemed a pseudogene. CDR3 length: 17 residues. CDR3 residues: CASRLAHNWFSRCEQFF. CDR3 sequence (DNA): TGTGCAAGTCGCTTAGCCCACAATTGGTTTAGTCGATGTGAGCAGTTCTTC.

V usage is TRBV5-6 and J usage is TRBJ2-1, with D maybe TRBD2 (6 bases). CDR1 SGHDT and CDR2 YYEEEE come from the germline V gene. This CDR3 has 17 amino acids. V was cut by 4 bases and J by 3 bases, with 20 bases left in between. CDR3 DNA sequence: TGTGCCAGCAGCCTCCCGAAGACTAGGACGGTCTACAATGAGCAGTTCTTC. It yields the protein CASSLPKTRTVYNEQFF. The full variable domain, with the rest looked up from reference TRBV5-6 and TRBJ2-1, is DAGVTQSPTHLIKTRGQQVTLRCSPKSGHDTVSWYQQALGQGPQFIFQYYEEEERQRGNFPDRFSGHQFPNYSSELNVNALLLGDSALYLCASSLPKTRTVYNEQFFGPGTRLTVL.

The rearrangement uses TRBV11-3 and TRBJ2-7; no clear D. The CDR3 is made up of 13 amino acids. Trimming stripped 1 base from V and 2 bases from J, with 6 bases between. Germline lookup yields CDR1 SGHNT and CDR2 YENEEA. CDR3 loop: CASSLGGTYEQYF. Written as DNA, the CDR3 is TGTGCCAGCAGCTTAGGCGGTACCTACGAGCAGTACTTC.

The V gene is TRBV6-5, the J gene TRBJ1-2; D is unresolved. V lost 5 bases and J lost 5, with 12 bases in between. Per the germline V gene, CDR1 is MNHEY and CDR2 is SVGAGI. This CDR3 region has 13 residues. The CDR3 loop is CASSETLGYGYTF. The CDR3 nucleotides are TGTGCCAGCAGTGAAACATTGGGATATGGCTACACCTTC.

This chain uses TRBV18 with TRBJ2-3, with 12 bases that match TRBD2. CDR3 size: 16 residues. The V and J ends lost 2 bases and 5 bases, in that order; junction bases with no gene match: 5. In germline, CDR1 is KGHSH, CDR2 LQKENI. For the CDR3, the DNA is TGTGCCAGCTCACCATTTCTACTAGCGGGAGGAGATACGCAGTATTTT. Translating it yields CASSPFLLAGGDTQYF.

The chain links TRBV6-1 to TRBJ1-2; TRBD1 agrees at 9 bases. This CDR3 is built from 15 residues. The J segment lost 1 base and the V segment lost 2 bases, leaving 2 bases of the junction unmatched. Germline V gene lookup returns CDR1 MNHNS and CDR2 SASEGT. As DNA, the CDR3 is TGTGCCAGCAGTGAAAGGACAGGGGTTAACTATGGCTACACCTTC. It translates to CASSERTGVNYGYTF.

The chain combines TRBV5-8 with TRBJ2-7; tentative D call: TRBD1 (6 bases). The CDR3 runs 13 residues. V was clipped by 4 bases and J by 9 bases, with 17 bases between them. Germline loops: CDR1 SGHTS, CDR2 YDEGEE. The CDR3 bases are TGTGCCAGCAGCCCTACAGGGTCCTCAGGGCAGTACTTC. This sequence encodes CASSPTGSSGQYF.

On this clone itself: At one end, the junction sequence differs from germline, possibly due to a read error. The rearrangement uses TRBV6-1 and TRBJ2-7; D is perhaps TRBD2 (6 bases). The germline CDR1 and CDR2 sequences are MNHNS and SASEGT. This CDR3 has 13 residues. The CDR3 DNA reads TGTGCCAGCAGAGAAGGAGGGCTCGGCGAGCAGTACTTC. Encoded protein: CASREGGLGEQYF.

The CDR3 loop is CASGSRDINSPLHF. Here the CDR3 DNA reads TGTGCCAGCGGATCCCGGGACATTAATTCACCCCTCCACTTT. The chain carries TRBV6-1 and TRBJ1-6; TRBD1 is a possible D gene (6 bases). The CDR3 extends over 14 amino acids. CDR1 and CDR2 (germline): MNHNS, SASEGT. The V gene lost 8 bases and the J gene lost 6 bases, with 14 bases spanning the gap.